This T cell receptor beta chain derives from a study of shared clonotypes between healthy human individuals. About the research overall: There were three CD4 naive, three CD4 memory, two CD8 naive and one CD8 memory plates per donor.

Findings and caveats of the study: The study sampled only blood, and tissue repertoires likely differ. Among donors, the sharing of clonotypes was expected to be influenced by sequencing depth.

The assay was immunoSEQ multiplex PCR, and TCRdb's table has in-frame clones only and misses some. The sample holds roughly 2.6 million clones; more than 90% are singletons and the top ten take roughly 0.15%. The donors were all Caucasian adults (living in Nashville, Tennessee). A note on this clone: The antigen is undetermined.

The sequenced sample consisted of naive CD4+ T cells sorted from blood. Subset described: CD45RA+ positively selected. The receptor's source is a man younger than 35 in good health.

As DNA, the CDR3 is TGCACCAGCAGAATAGGACTAGCGGGAGAGGGCACAGATACGCAGTATTTT. Translating it yields CTSRIGLAGEGTDTQYF. The chain recombines TRBV1 with TRBJ2-3; TRBD2, as called in the table, went unchecked against the DNA. TRBV1 is a pseudogene segment. The CDR3 is made up of 17 amino acids.